The 21 T cell receptor beta chains presented below share a single source sample, sequenced in a study of memory CD4+ T cells and cytomegalovirus serostatus. This table comes from immunoSEQ multiplex PCR, and its TCRdb copy is limited to in-frame clones, with some not included. This sample has about 61,000 clones; over 60% occur once, and the top ten carry 0.5% to 0.6%. Single viable CD3+CD4+CD8-CD45RO+ cells were sorted as the memory CD4+ T cells. Sequencing was done on a sample of memory CD4+ T cells from blood. Every receptor here comes from an adult in good health and CMV-seronegative. Some clones in this sample may be carry-over from other donors' samples.

This clone appeared a few times. CDR3 in amino acids: CASSVNNYGYTF. CDR3 nucleotide sequence: TGTGCCAGCAGCGTAAATAACTATGGCTACACCTTC. The J gene is TRBJ1-2, the V gene TRBV9; D not resolved. CDR1 is SGDLS and CDR2 is YYNGEE in the germline V gene. CDR3 length: 12 amino acids. V dropped 1 base and J dropped 1 base, with 2 bases sitting between them.

The rearrangement uses TRBV5-1 and TRBJ1-1; D call uncertain. This CDR3 spans 14 amino acids. CDR1 and CDR2 (germline): SGHRS, YFSETQ. V was trimmed by 0 bases and J by 0 bases, leaving 6 bases between them. The CDR3 sequence: CASSLGPMNTEAFF. The CDR3 coding sequence is TGCGCCAGCAGCTTGGGACCCATGAACACTGAAGCTTTCTTT. Based on the CDR3 plus reference TRBV5-1 and TRBJ1-1, the full variable domain is KAGVTQTPRYLIKTRGQQVTLSCSPISGHRSVSWYQQTPGQGLQFLFEYFSETQRNKGNFPGRFSGRQFSNSRSEMNVSTLELGDSALYLCASSLGPMNTEAFFGQGTRLTVV.

The chain recombines TRBV18 with TRBJ2-1; 7 nucleotides align to TRBD2. Per the germline V gene, CDR1 is KGHSH and CDR2 is LQKENI. The CDR3 totals 17 residues. The V segment lost 3 bases and the J segment 6 bases; nucleotides outside the gene matches: 14. This CDR3 reads CASSPPSRLASGNEQFF. In DNA, the CDR3 is TGTGCCAGCTCACCCCCCAGCCGACTAGCCTCTGGCAATGAGCAGTTCTTC.

J is TRBJ2-7 and V is TRBV7-2; 8 bases fit TRBD2. This CDR3 contains 15 residues. Germline lookup yields CDR1 SGHTA and CDR2 FQGNSA. After removal of 4 bases from V and 2 bases from J, the junction contained 7 bases not matched to a gene. The CDR3 reads CASSSRGGLTYEQYF. The DNA for the CDR3 is TGTGCCAGCAGCTCACGGGGGGGCCTAACCTACGAGCAGTACTTC.

This chain uses TRBV14 with TRBJ2-2; 7 bases are shared with TRBD2. V shed 1 base, J shed 2 bases, and the junction held 10 bases outside the gene matches. Germline V gives CDR1 SGHDN, CDR2 FVKESK. The CDR3 is made up of 18 amino acids. The CDR3 DNA follows: TGTGCCAGCAGCCAAGGTCCCATTAGGGACTACAACACCGGGGAGCTGTTTTTT. It specifies CASSQGPIRDYNTGELFF.

This clone was found a few times. The J gene is TRBJ2-2, the V gene TRBV29-1, with D possibly TRBD1 on 6 matching bases. The CDR3 runs to 14 residues. V was cut by 5 bases and J by 2 bases, with 12 bases left in between. CDR1 and CDR2 from the germline V gene are SQVTM and ANQGSEA. For the CDR3, the DNA is TGCAGCGTTTCCAAGGGGGTCAACACCGGGGAGCTGTTTTTT. Its protein product is CSVSKGVNTGELFF.

The V gene is TRBV5-1, the J gene TRBJ1-2; 10 bases map to TRBD1. The CDR3 totals 16 residues. Germline CDR1 SGHRS, CDR2 YFSETQ. Losses at the gene ends were 0 bases for V and 4 bases for J; bases not matched to a gene: 6. The CDR3 spells CASSLDTTGGVYGYTF. CDR3 DNA: TGCGCCAGCAGCTTGGATACGACAGGGGGCGTCTATGGCTACACCTTC.

This clone was seen once. J is TRBJ1-1 and V is TRBV7-8; the D is unclear. Trimming removed 1 base at V and 11 bases at J, with 11 bases between. This CDR3 comprises 12 residues. Germline CDR1 SGHVS, CDR2 FQNEAQ. Here the CDR3 reads CASSLGGTRAFF. The DNA of the CDR3 is TGTGCCAGCAGCTTAGGCGGCACCCGGGCTTTCTTT.

This clone was detected a few times. V is TRBV19 and J is TRBJ2-4; perhaps TRBD2 as D (6 bases). V lost 5 bases and J lost 6, with 20 bases in between. Germline V lookup: CDR1 LNHDA, CDR2 SQIVND (reference sequence). The CDR3 runs 16 residues. The CDR3 nucleotides read TGTGCCAGTAGTTCCAGTGTGGGGCCCGGGGGAAACATTCAGTACTTC. Encoded protein: CASSSSVGPGGNIQYF.

V is TRBV29-1 and J is TRBJ1-2; D is undetermined. Germline V lookup: CDR1 SQVTM, CDR2 ANQGSEA. The CDR3 is 14 amino acids. The V gene lost 0 bases and the J gene lost 4 bases, with 12 bases spanning the gap. The CDR3 loop reads CSVEEGSNFYGYTF. The CDR3 DNA reads TGCAGCGTTGAAGAAGGGTCGAACTTCTATGGCTACACCTTC.

V and J are TRBV19 and TRBJ2-3; no clear D. Trimming cost V 9 bases and J 2 bases, with 12 bases left between them. There are 13 residues in the CDR3. In germline, CDR1 is LNHDA, CDR2 SQIVND (reference sequence). In DNA form, the CDR3 reads TGTGCCAGCGCGACTTGGCCCACAGATACGCAGTATTTT. Translating gives CASATWPTDTQYF. The full variable domain, in which reference TRBV19 and TRBJ2-3 provide the parts outside the CDR3, is DGGITQSPKYLFRKEGQNVTLSCEQNLNHDAMYWYRQDPGQGLRLIYYSQIVNDFQKGDIAEGYSVSREKKESFPLTVTSAQKNPTAFYLCASATWPTDTQYFGPGTRLTVL.

The chain links TRBV7-2 to TRBJ1-5, with D tentatively TRBD1 (5 bases). Trimming cost V 0 bases and J 8 bases, with 8 bases left between them. Per the germline V gene, CDR1 is SGHTA and CDR2 is FQGNSA. The CDR3 runs 13 residues. The CDR3 region is CASSLARGEPQHF. In DNA form, the CDR3 reads TGTGCCAGCAGCTTAGCGCGGGGGGAGCCCCAGCATTTT.

This chain connects TRBV5-1 to TRBJ2-7; 11 positions agree with TRBD2. Germline V gene data show CDR1 as SGHRS and CDR2 as YFSETQ. The CDR3 totals 14 residues. V gave up 5 bases and J gave up 4 bases; unmatched junction bases: 5. CDR3 nucleotide sequence: TGCGCCAGCAGGGATACTAGCGGGGGTTACGAGCAGTACTTC. This translates into CASRDTSGGYEQYF.

In its sample, this clone was seen once. The chain recombines TRBV18 with TRBJ2-5; 8 bases are shared with TRBD1. The V segment lost 6 bases and the J segment 5 bases; nucleotides outside the gene matches: 11. Germline CDR1 and CDR2: KGHSH and LQKENI. The CDR3 extends over 15 amino acids. The CDR3 spells CASSTTGAVEETQYF. In DNA form, the CDR3 reads TGTGCCAGCTCGACGACAGGGGCGGTAGAGGAGACCCAGTACTTC.

V and J are TRBV4-3 and TRBJ2-1; D remains ambiguous. The V end was cut by 4 bases, the J end by 1 base, with 20 bases between. Germline V gene lookup returns CDR1 LGHNA and CDR2 YSLEER. This CDR3 is built from 18 residues. The CDR3 loop reads CASSPKTGFSPSYNEQFF. The DNA of the CDR3 is TGCGCCAGCAGCCCGAAAACCGGCTTTTCGCCATCCTACAATGAGCAGTTCTTC.

This chain's CDR3 is CAWNYPDRVNTEAFF. The CDR3 nucleotides read TGTGCCTGGAATTACCCAGACAGAGTGAACACTGAAGCTTTCTTT. V usage is TRBV30 and J usage is TRBJ1-1; maybe TRBD1 (5 bases). The CDR3 length is 15 residues. Between the trimmed V and J ends, which lost 4 bases and 0 bases, there was a span of 15 bases. Germline V gives CDR1 GTSNPN, CDR2 SVGIG (reference sequence).

This clone has a handful of counts. J is TRBJ1-4 and V is TRBV19; 9 nucleotides match TRBD1. The CDR3 loop spans 14 amino acids. V shed 8 bases, J shed 0 bases, and the junction held 1 base outside the gene matches. CDR1 and CDR2 (germline): LNHDA, SQIVND (reference sequence). The CDR3 DNA reads as TGTGCCAGTCGACAGGGGGCAACTAATGAAAAACTGTTTTTT. Encoded protein: CASRQGATNEKLFF.

This chain links TRBV7-2 with TRBJ1-2; D is ambiguous. Trimming removed 3 bases from V and 7 bases from J, with 9 bases in between. The CDR3 length is 12 residues. The germline V gene encodes CDR1 SGHTA and CDR2 FQGNSA. In DNA, the CDR3 is TGTGCCAGCAGCTTTCATCAAGGTGGCTACACCTTC. Amino acid sequence: CASSFHQGGYTF.

This chain uses TRBV7-2 with TRBJ2-3; D is undetermined. Germline values: CDR1 SGHTA, CDR2 FQGNSA. This CDR3 spans 14 amino acids. V was cut by 0 bases and J by 5 bases, with 9 bases left in between. CDR3 loop: CASSLASREDTQYF. As DNA, the CDR3 is TGTGCCAGCAGCTTAGCGTCAAGAGAAGATACGCAGTATTTT.

V is TRBV7-8 and J is TRBJ1-5, with 7 nucleotides matching TRBD1. CDR1 and CDR2 (germline): SGHVS, FQNEAQ. Losses at the gene ends were 2 bases for V and 2 bases for J; bases not matched to a gene: 12. This CDR3 contains 18 residues. DNA for the CDR3: TGTGCCAGCAGCTTACTACATTTTGACAGGGAACGCAATCAGCCCCAGCATTTT. It is translated as CASSLLHFDRERNQPQHF.

This clone was detected once. The chain recombines TRBV27 with TRBJ2-3, with D perhaps matching TRBD1 (5 bases). Germline V gene lookup returns CDR1 MNHEY and CDR2 SMNVEV (reference sequence). The V end was cut by 3 bases, the J end by 4 bases, with 11 bases between. The CDR3 spans 14 residues. In DNA, the CDR3 is TGTGCCAGCAGTTTCGACAGTGGGGCAGATACGCAGTATTTT. Protein sequence: CASSFDSGADTQYF.